This T cell receptor (beta chain) came from a study of PD-1 blockade in mismatch repair-deficient tumors. Study background: Patients had eleven to twelve mismatch repair-deficient cancer types, all previously treated and progressing.

Mismatch repair deficiency was confirmed in all patients, by PCR or immunohistochemistry. TCRs were sequenced from a few patients responding to pembrolizumab. The CDR3 length is 14 residues. Germline lookup yields CDR1 SGDLS and CDR2 YYNGEE. Trimming stripped 2 bases from V and 7 bases from J, with 15 bases between. Some clones are missing from TCRdb's copy, which holds only in-frame ones; the method was immunoSEQ multiplex PCR. The sample lists 40,000 to 60,000 clones, roughly 82% occurring once. Study conclusions and caveats: Rapid post-treatment expansion, then contraction, generally preceding radiologic response, marked tumor-resident clones.

In regard to this clone: What it binds is unknown.

The sequencing used PBMCs, collected before pembrolizumab treatment. This sequence was found in an adult with mismatch repair-deficient cancer. V gene TRBV9 combines with J gene TRBJ1-2; D perhaps matches TRBD1 (6 bases). The CDR3 here is CASSVYREMGGYTF. In DNA form, the CDR3 reads TGTGCCAGCAGCGTCTACAGGGAAATGGGTGGCTACACCTTC.